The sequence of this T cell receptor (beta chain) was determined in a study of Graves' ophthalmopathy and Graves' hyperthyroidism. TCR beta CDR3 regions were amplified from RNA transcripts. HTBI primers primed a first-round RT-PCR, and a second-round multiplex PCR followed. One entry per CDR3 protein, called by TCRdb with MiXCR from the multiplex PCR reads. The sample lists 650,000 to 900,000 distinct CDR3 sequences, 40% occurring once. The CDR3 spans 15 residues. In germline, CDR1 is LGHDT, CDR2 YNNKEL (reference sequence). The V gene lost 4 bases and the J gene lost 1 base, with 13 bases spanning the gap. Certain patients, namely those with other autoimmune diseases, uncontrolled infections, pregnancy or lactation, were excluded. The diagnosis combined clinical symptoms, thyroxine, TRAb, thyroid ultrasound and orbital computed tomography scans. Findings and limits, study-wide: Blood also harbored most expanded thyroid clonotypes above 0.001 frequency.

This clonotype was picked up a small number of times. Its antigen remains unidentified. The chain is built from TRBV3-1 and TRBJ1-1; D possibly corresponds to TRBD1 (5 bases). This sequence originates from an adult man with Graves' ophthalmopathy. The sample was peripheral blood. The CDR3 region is CASSRTGTENTEAFF. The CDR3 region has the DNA TGTGCCAGCAGCCGAACCGGGACGGAGAACACTGAAGCTTTCTTT.